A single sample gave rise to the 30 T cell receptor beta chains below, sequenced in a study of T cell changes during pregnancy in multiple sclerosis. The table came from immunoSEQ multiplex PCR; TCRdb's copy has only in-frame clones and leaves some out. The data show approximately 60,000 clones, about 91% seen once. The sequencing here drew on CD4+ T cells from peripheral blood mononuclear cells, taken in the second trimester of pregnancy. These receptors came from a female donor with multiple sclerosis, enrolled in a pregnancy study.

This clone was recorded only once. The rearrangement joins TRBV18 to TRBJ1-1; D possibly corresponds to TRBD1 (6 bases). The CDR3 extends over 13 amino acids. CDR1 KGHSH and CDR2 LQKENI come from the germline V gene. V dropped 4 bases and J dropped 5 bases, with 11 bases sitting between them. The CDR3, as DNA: TGTGCCAGCTCACAAACAGGGATTACTGAAGCTTTCTTT. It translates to CASSQTGITEAFF.

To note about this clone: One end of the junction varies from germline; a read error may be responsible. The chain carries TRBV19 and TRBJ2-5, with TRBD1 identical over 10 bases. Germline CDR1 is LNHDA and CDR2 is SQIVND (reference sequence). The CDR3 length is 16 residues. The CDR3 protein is CASSSLPGQGYETQYF. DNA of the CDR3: TGTGCGAGTAGTTCTTTACCGGGACAGGGGTACGAGACCCAGTACTTC.

The CDR3 DNA reads as TGTGCCAGCAGCTTAGGAGAGGGCGGATGGTCCTACGAGCAGTACTTC. This translates into CASSLGEGGWSYEQYF. The chain couples TRBV7-8 to TRBJ2-7; TRBD2 is a possible D gene (5 bases). Germline assignment: CDR1 SGHVS and CDR2 FQNEAQ. Trimming pared 1 base from V and 1 base from J, leaving 14 bases between. This CDR3 is built from 16 residues.

The DNA for the CDR3 is TGTGCCAGCAGCTCCCTCTACGAGCAGTACTTC. Translating gives CASSSLYEQYF. This chain links TRBV6-4 with TRBJ2-5; no clear D. The J call may not be correct, given that the DNA end is closer to TRBJ2-7. Germline V gives CDR1 MRHNA, CDR2 SNTAGT. This CDR3 spans 11 amino acids.

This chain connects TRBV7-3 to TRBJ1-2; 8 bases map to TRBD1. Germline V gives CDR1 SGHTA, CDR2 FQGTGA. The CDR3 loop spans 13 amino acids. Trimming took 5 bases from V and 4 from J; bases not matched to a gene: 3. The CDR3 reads CASSIDRGYGYTF. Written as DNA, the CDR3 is TGTGCCAGCAGCATCGACAGGGGCTATGGCTACACCTTC.

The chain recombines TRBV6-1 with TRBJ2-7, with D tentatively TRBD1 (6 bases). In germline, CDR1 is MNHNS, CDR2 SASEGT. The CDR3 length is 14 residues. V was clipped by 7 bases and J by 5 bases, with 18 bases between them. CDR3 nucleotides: TGTGCCAGCAACAGGCCAGGGGCCCCCAACGAGCAGTACTTC. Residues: CASNRPGAPNEQYF.

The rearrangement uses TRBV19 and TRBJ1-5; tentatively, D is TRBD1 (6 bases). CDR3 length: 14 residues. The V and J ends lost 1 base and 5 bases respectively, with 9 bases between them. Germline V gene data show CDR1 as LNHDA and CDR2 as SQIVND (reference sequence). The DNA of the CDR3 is TGTGCCAGTAGTATAGCGACAGGACATCAGCCCCAGCATTTT. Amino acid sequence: CASSIATGHQPQHF.

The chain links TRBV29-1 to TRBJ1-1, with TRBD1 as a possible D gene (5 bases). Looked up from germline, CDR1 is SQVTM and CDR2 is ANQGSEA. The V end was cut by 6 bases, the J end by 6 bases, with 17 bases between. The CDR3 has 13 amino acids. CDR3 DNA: TGCAGCGTGGGCCTACAGGTTCAGTCTGAAGCTTTCTTT. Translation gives CSVGLQVQSEAFF.

The CDR3 loop reads CAWSVLRGYYGYTF. CDR3 DNA sequence: TGTGCCTGGAGTGTACTCAGGGGGTACTATGGCTACACCTTC. J is TRBJ1-2 and V is TRBV30; 7 nucleotides line up with TRBD1. The germline CDR1 and CDR2 sequences are GTSNPN and SVGIG (reference sequence). The CDR3 contains 14 residues. J gave up 3 bases and V 0 bases, and 4 bases lay outside the gene matches.

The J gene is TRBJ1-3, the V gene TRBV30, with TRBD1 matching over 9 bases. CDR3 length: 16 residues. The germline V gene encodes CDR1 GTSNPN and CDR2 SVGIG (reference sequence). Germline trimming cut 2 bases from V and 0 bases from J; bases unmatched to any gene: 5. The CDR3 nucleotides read TGTGCCTGGAGTTTTCGACAGGGGGGCTCTGGAAACACCATATATTTT. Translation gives CAWSFRQGGSGNTIYF. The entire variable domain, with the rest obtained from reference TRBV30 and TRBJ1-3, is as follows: SQTIHQWPATLVQPVGSPLSLECTVEGTSNPNLYWYRQAAGRGLQLLFYSVGIGQISSEVPQNLSASRPQDRQFILSSKKLLLSDSGFYLCAWSFRQGGSGNTIYFGEGSWLTVV.

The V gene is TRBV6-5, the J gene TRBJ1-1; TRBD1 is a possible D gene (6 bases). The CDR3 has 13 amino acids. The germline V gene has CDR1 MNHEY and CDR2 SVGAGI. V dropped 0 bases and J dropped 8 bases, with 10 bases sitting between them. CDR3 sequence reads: CASSYSRGREAFF. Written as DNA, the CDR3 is TGTGCCAGCAGTTACTCCAGGGGAAGGGAAGCTTTCTTT.

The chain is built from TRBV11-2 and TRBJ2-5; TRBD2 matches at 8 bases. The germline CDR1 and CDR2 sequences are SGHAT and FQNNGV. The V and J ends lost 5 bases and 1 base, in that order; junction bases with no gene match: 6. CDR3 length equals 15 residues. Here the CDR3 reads CASSPLTSGQETQYF. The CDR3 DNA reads TGTGCCAGCAGCCCCCTTACTAGCGGCCAAGAGACCCAGTACTTC.

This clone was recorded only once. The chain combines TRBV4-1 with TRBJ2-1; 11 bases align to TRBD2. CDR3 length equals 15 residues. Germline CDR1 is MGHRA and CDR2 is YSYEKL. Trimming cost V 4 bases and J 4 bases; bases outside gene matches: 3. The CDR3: CASSPRLAGYNEQFF. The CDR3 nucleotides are TGCGCCAGCAGCCCTCGACTAGCGGGGTACAATGAGCAGTTCTTC.

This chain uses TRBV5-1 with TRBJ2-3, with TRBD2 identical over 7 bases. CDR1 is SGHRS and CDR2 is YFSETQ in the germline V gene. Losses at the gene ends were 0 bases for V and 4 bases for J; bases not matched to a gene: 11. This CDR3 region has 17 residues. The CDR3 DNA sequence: TGCGCCAGCAGCTTGGCCTTTGCGGGAGATATGTCAGATACGCAGTATTTT. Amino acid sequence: CASSLAFAGDMSDTQYF. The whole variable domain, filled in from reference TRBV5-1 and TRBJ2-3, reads KAGVTQTPRYLIKTRGQQVTLSCSPISGHRSVSWYQQTPGQGLQFLFEYFSETQRNKGNFPGRFSGRQFSNSRSEMNVSTLELGDSALYLCASSLAFAGDMSDTQYFGPGTRLTVL.

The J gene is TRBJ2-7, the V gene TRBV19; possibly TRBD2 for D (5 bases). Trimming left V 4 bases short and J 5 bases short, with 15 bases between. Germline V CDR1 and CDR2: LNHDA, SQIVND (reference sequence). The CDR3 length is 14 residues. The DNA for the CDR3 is TGTGCCAGTAGTACTCGAGGAAGAGGGCACGAGCAGTACTTC. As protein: CASSTRGRGHEQYF.

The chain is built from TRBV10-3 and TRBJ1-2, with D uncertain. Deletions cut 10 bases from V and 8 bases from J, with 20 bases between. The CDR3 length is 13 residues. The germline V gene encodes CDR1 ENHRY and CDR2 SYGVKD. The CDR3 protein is CASGGRGQSGYTF. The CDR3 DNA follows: TGTGCCAGTGGCGGCAGAGGGCAAAGCGGCTACACCTTC.

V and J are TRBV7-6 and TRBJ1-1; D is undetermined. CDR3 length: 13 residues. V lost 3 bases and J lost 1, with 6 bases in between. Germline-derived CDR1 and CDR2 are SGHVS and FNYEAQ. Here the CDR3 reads CASSFGANTEAFF. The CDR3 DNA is TGTGCCAGCAGCTTCGGTGCGAACACTGAAGCTTTCTTT.

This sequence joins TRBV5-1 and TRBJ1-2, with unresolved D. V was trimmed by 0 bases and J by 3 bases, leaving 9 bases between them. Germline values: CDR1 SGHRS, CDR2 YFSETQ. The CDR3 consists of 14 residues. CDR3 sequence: CASSLAMGDYGYTF. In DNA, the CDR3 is TGCGCCAGCAGCTTGGCTATGGGAGACTATGGCTACACCTTC.

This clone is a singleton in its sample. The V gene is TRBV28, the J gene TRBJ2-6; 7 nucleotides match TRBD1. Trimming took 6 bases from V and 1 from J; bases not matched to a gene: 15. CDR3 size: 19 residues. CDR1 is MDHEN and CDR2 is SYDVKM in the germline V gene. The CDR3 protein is CASRLGRGQVSSGANVLTF. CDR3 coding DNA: TGTGCCAGCAGACTAGGTCGTGGACAGGTGTCATCTGGGGCCAACGTCCTGACTTTC. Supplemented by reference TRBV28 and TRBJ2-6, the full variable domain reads DVKVTQSSRYLVKRTGEKVFLECVQDMDHENMFWYRQDPGLGLRLIYFSYDVKMKEKGDIPEGYSVSREKKERFSLILESASTNQTSMYLCASRLGRGQVSSGANVLTFGAGSRLTVL.

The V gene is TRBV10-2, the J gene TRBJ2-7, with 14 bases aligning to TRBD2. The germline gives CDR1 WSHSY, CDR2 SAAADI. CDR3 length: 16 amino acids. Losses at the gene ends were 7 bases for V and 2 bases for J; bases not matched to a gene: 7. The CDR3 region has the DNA TGCGCCAGCAAGGAGACTAGCGGGAGGGGGACCTACGAGCAGTACTTC. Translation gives CASKETSGRGTYEQYF.

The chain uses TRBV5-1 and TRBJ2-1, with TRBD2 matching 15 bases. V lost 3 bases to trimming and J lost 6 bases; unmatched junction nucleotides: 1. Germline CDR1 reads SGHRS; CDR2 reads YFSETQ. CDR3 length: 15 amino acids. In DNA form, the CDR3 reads TGCGCCAGCAGCTCGGGACTAGCGGGAGGCAATGAGCAGTTCTTC. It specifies CASSSGLAGGNEQFF.

The CDR3 sequence is CASSRSPGTSVGYEQYF. CDR3 bases: TGTGCCAGTAGTCGAAGCCCCGGGACTAGTGTGGGATACGAGCAGTACTTC. This chain joins TRBV19 and TRBJ2-7; 8 nucleotides agree with TRBD2. The CDR3 is 17 amino acids. Trimming cost V 5 bases and J 4 bases; bases outside gene matches: 16. Germline V gene lookup returns CDR1 LNHDA and CDR2 SQIVND (reference sequence).

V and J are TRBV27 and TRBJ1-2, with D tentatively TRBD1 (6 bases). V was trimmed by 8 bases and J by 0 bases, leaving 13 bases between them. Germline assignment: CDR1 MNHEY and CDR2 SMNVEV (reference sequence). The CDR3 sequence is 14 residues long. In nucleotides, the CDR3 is TGTGCCAGCGGGGGACAAAAGTCTAACTATGGCTACACCTTC. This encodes CASGGQKSNYGYTF.

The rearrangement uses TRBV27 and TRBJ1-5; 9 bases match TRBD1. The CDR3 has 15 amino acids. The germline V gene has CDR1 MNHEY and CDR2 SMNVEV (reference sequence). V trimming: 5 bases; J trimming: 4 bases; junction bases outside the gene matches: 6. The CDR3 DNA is TGTGCCAGCAGTCGGGACAGGGTGGGGAATCAGCCCCAGCATTTT. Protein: CASSRDRVGNQPQHF.

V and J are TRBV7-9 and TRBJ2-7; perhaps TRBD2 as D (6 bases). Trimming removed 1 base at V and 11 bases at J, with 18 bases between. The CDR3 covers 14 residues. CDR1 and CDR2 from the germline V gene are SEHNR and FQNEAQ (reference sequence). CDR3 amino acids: CASSLDSGNTLKYF. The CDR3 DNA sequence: TGTGCCAGCAGCTTAGATAGCGGAAATACGCTGAAGTACTTC.

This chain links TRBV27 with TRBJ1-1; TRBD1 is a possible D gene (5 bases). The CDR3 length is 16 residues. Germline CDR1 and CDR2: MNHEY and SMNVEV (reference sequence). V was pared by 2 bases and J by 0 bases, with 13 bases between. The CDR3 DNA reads TGTGCCAGCAGTTTAGGGGGGGGGATTCTGAACACTGAAGCTTTCTTT. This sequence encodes CASSLGGGILNTEAFF.

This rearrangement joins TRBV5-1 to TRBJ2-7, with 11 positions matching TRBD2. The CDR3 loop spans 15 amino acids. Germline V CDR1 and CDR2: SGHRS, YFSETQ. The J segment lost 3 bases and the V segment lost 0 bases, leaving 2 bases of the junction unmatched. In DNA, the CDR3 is TGCGCCAGCAGCTTGGAGGGGACTAGCGGCTACGAGCAGTACTTC. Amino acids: CASSLEGTSGYEQYF.

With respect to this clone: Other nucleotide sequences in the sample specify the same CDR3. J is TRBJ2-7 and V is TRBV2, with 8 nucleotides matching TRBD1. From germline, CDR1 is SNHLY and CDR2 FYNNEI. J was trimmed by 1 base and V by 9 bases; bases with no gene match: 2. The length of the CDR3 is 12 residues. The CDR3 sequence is CASNRGSYEQYF. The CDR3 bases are TGTGCCAGTAACAGGGGGTCCTACGAGCAGTACTTC.

CDR3 coding DNA: TGTGCCAGCAGTCGACAGGGGGCGAAAGGAAACACCATATATTTT. This encodes CASSRQGAKGNTIYF. This chain connects TRBV27 to TRBJ1-3; 10 bases fit TRBD1. The CDR3 spans 15 residues. CDR1 and CDR2 (germline): MNHEY, SMNVEV (reference sequence). Germline trimming cut 5 bases from V and 4 bases from J; bases unmatched to any gene: 5.

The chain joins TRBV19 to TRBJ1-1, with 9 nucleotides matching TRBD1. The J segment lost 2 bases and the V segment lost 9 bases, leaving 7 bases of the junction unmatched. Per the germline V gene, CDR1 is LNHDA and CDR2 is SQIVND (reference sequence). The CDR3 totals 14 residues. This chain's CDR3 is CASGGDRENTEAFF. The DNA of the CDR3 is TGTGCCAGCGGAGGGGACAGGGAAAACACTGAAGCTTTCTTT.